This entry lists 11 T cell receptor beta chains sequenced from one sample in a study of blood T cell repertoires in COVID-19. The method was immunoSEQ multiplex PCR; TCRdb's version includes in-frame clones alone and lacks a portion of them. Of around 200,000 clones listed, about nine tenths are singletons. Material: PBMCs or T cells enriched from blood (not recorded which). The source is a man aged 25-40 years who had recovered from COVID-19.

The gene calls are TRBV10-3 and TRBJ1-4; D perhaps matches TRBD1 (6 bases). CDR3 size: 14 residues. The germline V and J ends were trimmed by 3 bases and 8 bases, with 13 bases remaining between them. In germline, CDR1 is ENHRY, CDR2 SYGVKD. CDR3 residues: CAISEAQGGEKLFF. The CDR3 DNA follows: TGTGCCATCAGTGAAGCACAGGGAGGGGAAAAACTGTTTTTT.

The count of this clone is one. This chain connects TRBV30 to TRBJ1-5; D gene uncertain. Per germline, CDR1 GTSNPN and CDR2 SVGIG (reference sequence). Trimming removed 4 bases at V and 4 bases at J, with 8 bases between. The CDR3 length is 12 residues. CDR3: CAWNSSNQPQHF. CDR3 DNA sequence: TGTGCCTGGAACAGTAGTAATCAGCCCCAGCATTTT.

The V gene is TRBV7-8, the J gene TRBJ1-4; tentative D call: TRBD1 (5 bases). Germline assignment: CDR1 SGHVS and CDR2 FQNEAQ. This CDR3 has 14 residues. Trimming pared 7 bases from V and 8 bases from J, leaving 17 bases between. The CDR3 protein is CASTGGRAGEKLFF. The CDR3 nucleotides read TGTGCCAGCACCGGGGGGAGGGCTGGAGAAAAACTGTTTTTT.

The V gene is TRBV9, the J gene TRBJ2-1; tentative D call: TRBD2 (5 bases). CDR3 length: 15 amino acids. Trimming stripped 6 bases from V and 0 bases from J, with 13 bases between. Germline CDR1 and CDR2: SGDLS and YYNGEE. The CDR3 protein is CASTSGGSSYNEQFF. CDR3 nucleotides: TGTGCCAGCACCTCTGGTGGGAGCTCCTACAATGAGCAGTTCTTC. Full variable domain (remainder filled in from reference TRBV9 and TRBJ2-1): DSGVTQTPKHLITATGQRVTLRCSPRSGDLSVYWYQQSLDQGLQFLIQYYNGEERAKGNILERFSAQQFPDLHSELNLSSLELGDSALYFCASTSGGSSYNEQFFGPGTRLTVL.

The chain links TRBV25-1 to TRBJ2-7; D not resolved. In germline, CDR1 is MGHDK, CDR2 SYGVNS. The CDR3 runs 11 residues. With 4 bases removed from V and 4 bases from J, the gap between germline ends came to 5 bases. The CDR3 is CASSVKYEQYF. CDR3 DNA sequence: TGTGCCAGCAGTGTCAAATACGAGCAGTACTTC.

The V and J genes are TRBV6-6 and TRBJ2-3; 9 positions match TRBD1. Looked up from germline, CDR1 is MNHNY and CDR2 is SVGAGI (reference sequence). The V and J ends lost 6 bases and 0 bases, in that order; junction bases with no gene match: 7. The CDR3 runs to 16 residues. CDR3 protein: CASSRDRETSTDTQYF. In DNA, the CDR3 is TGTGCCAGCAGCCGGGACAGGGAAACTAGCACAGATACGCAGTATTTT.

The chain carries TRBV27 and TRBJ1-5; 9 nucleotides agree with TRBD1. Germline V gives CDR1 MNHEY, CDR2 SMNVEV (reference sequence). The CDR3 consists of 15 residues. V lost 3 bases to trimming and J lost 4 bases; unmatched junction nucleotides: 4. CDR3 nucleotides: TGTGCCAGCAGTTTGGTACAGGGGGCAAATCAGCCCCAGCATTTT. It yields the protein CASSLVQGANQPQHF.

The genes are TRBV30 and TRBJ2-1, with 7 bases aligning to TRBD2. Germline lookup yields CDR1 GTSNPN and CDR2 SVGIG (reference sequence). J lost 0 bases, V lost 2 bases, and 7 bases had no gene match. The CDR3 has 16 residues. The CDR3 reads CAWSWGGESSYNEQFF. In nucleotides, the CDR3 is TGTGCCTGGAGTTGGGGGGGGGAAAGCTCCTACAATGAGCAGTTCTTC. Based on the CDR3 plus reference TRBV30 and TRBJ2-1, the full variable domain is SQTIHQWPATLVQPVGSPLSLECTVEGTSNPNLYWYRQAAGRGLQLLFYSVGIGQISSEVPQNLSASRPQDRQFILSSKKLLLSDSGFYLCAWSWGGESSYNEQFFGPGTRLTVL.

The V gene is TRBV4-2, the J gene TRBJ2-7; 8 bases match TRBD1. Germline V gene data show CDR1 as LGHNA and CDR2 as YNFKEQ. CDR3 length: 15 amino acids. V trimming: 4 bases; J trimming: 2 bases; junction bases outside the gene matches: 7. CDR3 sequence: CASSPTGGRTYEQYF. Written as DNA, the CDR3 is TGTGCCAGCAGCCCCACAGGGGGTAGGACCTACGAGCAGTACTTC.

This clone was detected only once. The chain has TRBV24-1 and TRBJ2-5, with a possible D match to TRBD1 (6 bases). V shed 3 bases and J shed 1 base, with 17 bases lying between them. The CDR3 sequence is 17 residues long. CDR1 is KGHDR, CDR2 SFDVKD, per germline. CDR3 protein: CATSDQTPRGIQETQYF. The CDR3 region has the DNA TGTGCCACCAGTGATCAAACCCCGAGGGGGATCCAAGAGACCCAGTACTTC.

The chain joins TRBV19 to TRBJ1-1; TRBD1 matches at 10 bases. After removal of 4 bases from V and 4 bases from J, the junction contained 6 bases not matched to a gene. This CDR3 has 15 residues. Germline lookup yields CDR1 LNHDA and CDR2 SQIVND (reference sequence). Here the CDR3 DNA reads TGTGCCAGTAGTACCACCGGGACAGGGGTCACTGAAGCTTTCTTT. It specifies CASSTTGTGVTEAFF.